The sequence of this T cell receptor (beta chain) was determined in a study of shared clonotypes between healthy human individuals. Generated by immunoSEQ multiplex PCR, the TCRdb table keeps only in-frame clones and is missing some. The data contain some 2,100,000 clones, about 93% of them singletons. Naive CD8 cells lacked CD45RO and underwent positive selection for CCR7, leaving out terminally differentiated effector memory CD45RA+ cells. Germline values: CDR1 MDHEN, CDR2 SYDVKM. The CDR3 loop spans 13 amino acids. The V and J ends lost 7 bases and 8 bases respectively, with 15 bases between them.

This sequence originates from a man between 18 and 35 years old in good health. Some clones in this sample may be carry-over from other donors' samples. The sample taken for sequencing was naive CD8+ T cells from PBMCs. The rearrangement links TRBV28 to TRBJ2-1; a possible D gene is TRBD2 (5 bases). For the CDR3, the DNA is TGTGCCAGCATCAGAGGGAGTCTAGATGAGCAGTTCTTC. Residues: CASIRGSLDEQFF.